These T cell receptor beta chains were read from a single sample in a study of beta chain features in type 1 diabetes. Sequenced by immunoSEQ multiplex PCR; TCRdb stores in-frame clones only, minus some. Among around 150,000 clones listed, roughly 9% were seen once. Sequenced input: central memory CD4+ T cells from blood. The source is a woman aged 30 to 39 with type 1 diabetes. CDR3s include the opening cysteine and the closing phenylalanine or tryptophan. The order of the fields is V gene, clone size, D gene, J gene, CDR3 DNA, CDR3 protein. A D gene is named only where the DNA matches it firmly. Expanded clones get a size class; other rows say once, few or many, or leave the size out.

>TRBV28|-|-|TRBJ1-2
TGTGCCAGCAGAACCTCGAACATCTTTTTTGGCTACACCTTC
CASRTSNIFFGYTF
>TRBV21-1|few|-|TRBJ1-1
TGTGCCAGCACCCCTAGGAATGAAGCTTTCTTT
CASTPRNEAFF
>TRBV28|-|-|TRBJ2-1
TGTGCCAGCAGAACCTCGACAAGCAATGAGCAGTTCTTC
CASRTSTSNEQFF
>TRBV29-1|many|TRBD2|TRBJ2-1
TGCAGCGTTGGACTAGCAATCGGCTCCTACAATGAGCAGTTCTTC
CSVGLAIGSYNEQFF
>TRBV18|-|-|TRBJ1-4
TGTGCCAGCTCACCGGACAGCCAGAAAGAAAAACTGTTTTTT
CASSPDSQKEKLFF
>TRBV11-2|-|-|TRBJ2-1
TGTGCCAGCAGCTTAGAGGAGCTGGCGCGAAGCAATGAGCAGTTCTTC
CASSLEELARSNEQFF
>TRBV30|few|TRBD1|TRBJ2-3
TGTGCCTGCCTGGACAGGGGGCCGACAGATACGCAGTATTTT
CACLDRGPTDTQYF
>TRBV7-9|few|TRBD2|TRBJ2-1
TGTGCCAGCAGCTTAGCACTAGCGGGAACATACAATGAGCAGTTCTTC
CASSLALAGTYNEQFF
>TRBV2|-|TRBD1|TRBJ2-1
TGTGCCAGCAGTAAAAAGACAGGGGCCCCCCAAAGCTACAATGAGCAGTTCTTC
CASSKKTGAPQSYNEQFF
>TRBV18|few|-|TRBJ2-1
TGTGCCAGCTCACCACCTAGCCCCACACACGGTGAGCAGTTCTTC
CASSPPSPTHGEQFF
>TRBV6-6|few|TRBD1|TRBJ1-3
TGTGCCAGCAGGGACAGGGGCTCTGGAAACACCATATATTTT
CASRDRGSGNTIYF
>TRBV25-1|few|-|TRBJ2-1
TGTGCCAGCAGTTTATACAATGAGCAGTTCTTC
CASSLYNEQFF
>TRBV6-5|-|-|TRBJ1-1
TGTGCCAGCAGTTACTCCGGGACAAAAGAAGCTTTCTTT
CASSYSGTKEAFF
>TRBV7-9|few|TRBD1|TRBJ2-5
TGTGCCAGCAGCCGACAGGGGCATCAGCAAGAGACCCAGTACTTC
CASSRQGHQQETQYF
>TRBV5-4|few|TRBD2|TRBJ2-2
TGTGGCCTATCTAGCGGCGCGAACACCGGGGAGCTGTTTTTT
CGLSSGANTGELFF
>TRBV29-1|few|TRBD2|TRBJ2-5
TGCAGCGTTGATCGCCTGCGAGGGAGGGTTCAAGAGACCCAGTACTTC
CSVDRLRGRVQETQYF
>TRBV27|-|TRBD2|TRBJ2-1
TGTGCCAGCAGAACGACTAGCGGGAGTGGCGATGAGCAGTTCTTC
CASRTTSGSGDEQFF
>TRBV6-6|-|TRBD2|TRBJ2-1
TGTGCCAGCCAATTAGCGGGAGGGCCATCGAATGAGCAGTTCTTC
CASQLAGGPSNEQFF
>TRBV28|few|-|TRBJ2-5
TGTGCCAGCGCGGCACAAGAGACCCAGTACTTC
CASAAQETQYF
>TRBV29-1|medium-sized|-|TRBJ2-6
TGCAGCGTCGAGGAGGTGGCCGGGGCCAACGTCCTGACTTTC
CSVEEVAGANVLTF
>TRBV19|-|-|TRBJ2-5
TGTGCCAGTAGTGACCGCGGGTACCGACAAGAGACCCAGTACTTC
CASSDRGYRQETQYF
>TRBV4-1|few|TRBD1|TRBJ1-5
TGCGCCAGCAGCCCTAGGGGAGAGACAGGGATTTATCAGCCCCAGCATTTT
CASSPRGETGIYQPQHF